This section outlines one TCR beta chain sequence together with its context. The target antigen is unknown. The time point is: blood from clinic visit 5 months post-surgery; TSC patient then seizure free. The sequenced cases were selected for having the highest brain T cell transcript signatures. Pre-surgery treatment included at least one anti-epileptic drug. This record comes from a study of brain T cells in children with intractable seizures. V shed 5 bases, J shed 1 base, and the junction held 4 bases outside the gene matches. The CDR3 loop spans 15 amino acids. The germline gives CDR1 MNHEY, CDR2 SVGAGI. Produced via immunoSEQ multiplex PCR; TCRdb's table is partial and in-frame only. The repertoire consists of 340,000 or so clones, with 93% occurring once and the leading ten covering 5.7%. Overall study findings and caveats: Only CDR3 sequence similarity suggested viral specificity, without known HCMV serostatus. Pre-surgery blood may have been undersampled, hiding some clones.

This TCR was sampled from a boy in the first two years of life with tuberous sclerosis and intractable seizures. The sample consisted of peripheral blood, taken more than 4 months after surgery. The chain combines TRBV6-5 with TRBJ2-3, with 9 bases identical to TRBD2. The CDR3 DNA sequence: TGTGCCAGCAGTCTAGGCGGGAGGGGCACAGATACGCAGTATTTT. Protein sequence: CASSLGGRGTDTQYF.